These 24 T cell receptor beta chains were sequenced from one sample in a study of blood T cell repertoires in COVID-19. Repertoires were generated with immunoSEQ multiplex PCR, while TCRdb's copy carries only in-frame clones and drops some. In the table there are about 220,000 clones, about four fifths of which are singletons. The sequenced sample was peripheral blood. The receptors come from a woman in her fifties or sixties with acute or convalescent COVID-19.

The rearrangement links TRBV9 to TRBJ2-1, with TRBD1 matching 9 bases. The CDR3 length is 15 residues. Germline V gives CDR1 SGDLS, CDR2 YYNGEE. V lost 0 bases and J lost 7; bases outside the gene matches: 5. The CDR3 spells CASSVVQGAINEQFF. The CDR3 nucleotides are TGTGCCAGCAGCGTAGTACAGGGGGCGATTAATGAGCAGTTCTTC. The entire variable domain, with the rest obtained from reference TRBV9 and TRBJ2-1, is as follows: DSGVTQTPKHLITATGQRVTLRCSPRSGDLSVYWYQQSLDQGLQFLIQYYNGEERAKGNILERFSAQQFPDLHSELNLSSLELGDSALYFCASSVVQGAINEQFFGPGTRLTVL.

This clone was counted once. The V gene is TRBV7-2, the J gene TRBJ2-1; 16 positions match TRBD2. J lost 8 bases, V lost 7 bases, and 14 bases had no gene match. This CDR3 has 18 amino acids. Germline loops: CDR1 SGHTA, CDR2 FQGNSA. CDR3 residues: CASNLPSGTSGGAHEQFF. CDR3 in DNA: TGTGCCAGCAACCTACCGTCAGGGACTAGCGGGGGGGCCCATGAGCAGTTCTTC.

This chain uses TRBV11-2 with TRBJ2-5; D possibly corresponds to TRBD1 (5 bases). From germline, CDR1 is SGHAT and CDR2 FQNNGV. Trimming removed 3 bases at V and 1 base at J, with 6 bases between. The CDR3 totals 13 residues. In DNA form, the CDR3 reads TGTGCCAGCAGCTTCAGGGCCCAAGAGACCCAGTACTTC. It yields the protein CASSFRAQETQYF.

The chain employs TRBV7-2 and TRBJ1-2; the D is unclear. Germline V lookup: CDR1 SGHTA, CDR2 FQGNSA. Deletions cut 4 bases from V and 2 bases from J, with 11 bases between. The CDR3 has 14 amino acids. CDR3 in amino acids: CASSSNDGNYGYTF. The CDR3 nucleotides are TGTGCCAGCAGCTCAAACGACGGGAACTATGGCTACACCTTC.

J is TRBJ1-2 and V is TRBV10-3, with TRBD1 as a possible D gene (5 bases). CDR1 and CDR2 (germline): ENHRY, SYGVKD. The CDR3 loop spans 13 amino acids. V was pared by 0 bases and J by 6 bases, with 8 bases between. The CDR3 is CAISESWGDGYTF. CDR3 nucleotide sequence: TGTGCCATCAGTGAGTCTTGGGGGGATGGCTACACCTTC.

The rearrangement uses TRBV6-4 and TRBJ2-2, with D perhaps TRBD2 (5 bases). V was clipped by 6 bases and J by 8 bases, with 10 bases between them. From germline, CDR1 is MRHNA and CDR2 SNTAGT. The CDR3 has 12 residues. The CDR3 DNA sequence: TGTGCCAGCAGAGAAACGGGGGGGGAGCTGTTTTTT. Amino acids: CASRETGGELFF.

V is TRBV5-6 and J is TRBJ1-2; 8 bases are a match to TRBD1. Germline lookup yields CDR1 SGHDT and CDR2 YYEEEE. Unmatched junction bases numbered 6, after V lost 4 bases and J lost 4 bases. This CDR3 comprises 14 residues. The CDR3 protein is CASSVTGGVYGYTF. Here the CDR3 DNA reads TGTGCCAGCAGCGTAACAGGGGGGGTCTATGGCTACACCTTC.

This chain connects TRBV11-2 to TRBJ2-5; 9 bases match TRBD2. Unmatched junction bases numbered 6, after V lost 5 bases and J lost 5 bases. CDR3 length: 14 residues. Looked up from germline, CDR1 is SGHAT and CDR2 is FQNNGV. CDR3 DNA: TGTGCCAGCAGCCCCGGGACTAGCTTCGAGACCCAGTACTTC. The encoded protein is CASSPGTSFETQYF.

The J gene is TRBJ1-2, the V gene TRBV20-1; unclear D gene. Germline values: CDR1 DFQATT, CDR2 SNEGSKA (reference sequence). Deletions cut 3 bases from V and 4 bases from J, with 15 bases between. The CDR3 contains 14 residues. The CDR3 nucleotides read TGCAGTGCTAGTTTTTTGAGTGGAGGCTATGGCTACACCTTC. Its protein product is CSASFLSGGYGYTF.

The rearrangement uses TRBV5-1 and TRBJ1-1; unclear D gene. CDR1 and CDR2 from the germline V gene are SGHRS and YFSETQ. The CDR3 extends over 14 amino acids. Trimming removed 0 bases at V and 2 bases at J, with 8 bases between. In DNA form, the CDR3 reads TGCGCCAGCAGCTTGGAGCGATCAAACACTGAAGCTTTCTTT. This gives the protein CASSLERSNTEAFF.

The chain is built from TRBV5-4 and TRBJ1-4, with TRBD1 matching over 7 bases. J gave up 4 bases and V 3 bases, and 6 bases lay outside the gene matches. This CDR3 comprises 15 residues. Germline loops: CDR1 SGHNT, CDR2 YYREEE (reference sequence). The CDR3 coding sequence is TGTGCCAGCAGCTCGCAATCAGGGGGTAATGAAAAACTGTTTTTT. It is translated as CASSSQSGGNEKLFF.

The chain recombines TRBV7-6 with TRBJ2-5; D is uncertain. The CDR3 spans 15 residues. Trimming left V 5 bases short and J 1 base short, with 14 bases between. CDR1 is SGHVS and CDR2 is FNYEAQ in the germline V gene. Here the CDR3 reads CASSAARRSQETQYF. In DNA form, the CDR3 reads TGTGCCAGCAGCGCCGCAAGGCGGAGCCAAGAGACCCAGTACTTC.

The rearrangement joins TRBV5-1 to TRBJ1-2; a weak D match, TRBD1 (6 bases). This CDR3 region has 14 residues. V lost 4 bases to trimming and J lost 0 bases, with 10 bases between them. CDR1 is SGHRS and CDR2 is YFSETQ in the germline V gene. CDR3 region: CASSADRANYGYTF. CDR3 DNA: TGCGCCAGCAGCGCGGACAGAGCTAACTATGGCTACACCTTC.

The chain couples TRBV6-2 or TRBV6-3 to TRBJ1-5; 8 bases are shared with TRBD1. CDR1 and CDR2 (germline): MNHEY, SVGEGT. The CDR3 covers 16 residues. With V trimmed by 2 bases and J by 0 bases, 3 bases remained unmatched. The CDR3 sequence is CASSYLGTGSNQPQHF. The CDR3 DNA sequence: TGTGCCAGCAGTTACCTGGGGACAGGTAGCAATCAGCCCCAGCATTTT.

V gene TRBV7-2 combines with J gene TRBJ1-1, with a tentative D call TRBD1 (5 bases). The germline gives CDR1 SGHTA, CDR2 FQGNSA. The CDR3 has 13 amino acids. Trimming took off 8 bases at V and 11 bases at J, with 21 bases between the two ends. CDR3 region: CASRQGTAYGAFF. The CDR3 coding sequence is TGTGCCAGCCGTCAGGGCACGGCGTATGGGGCTTTCTTT.

CDR3 protein: CASSQEDSRGGSQYF. CDR3 DNA: TGCGCCAGCAGCCAAGAGGACTCGAGGGGGGGGTCCCAGTACTTC. V usage is TRBV4-1 and J usage is TRBJ2-5, with D possibly TRBD2 on 7 matching bases. Trimming removed 0 bases at V and 9 bases at J, with 17 bases between. This CDR3 has 15 residues. Per the germline V gene, CDR1 is MGHRA and CDR2 is YSYEKL.

This sequence joins TRBV7-2 and TRBJ1-5; a weak D match, TRBD1 (5 bases). The CDR3 length is 18 residues. Germline CDR1 is SGHTA and CDR2 is FQGNSA. The V gene lost 5 bases and the J gene lost 0 bases, with 20 bases spanning the gap. The chain's CDR3 is CASSDGTRRSYSNQPQHF. The CDR3 DNA reads TGTGCCAGCAGCGACGGGACTCGACGGAGTTATAGCAATCAGCCCCAGCATTTT. Variable domain in full (rest from reference TRBV7-2 and TRBJ1-5): GAGVSQSPSNKVTEKGKDVELRCDPISGHTALYWYRQSLGQGLEFLIYFQGNSAPDKSGLPSDRFSAERTGGSVSTLTIQRTQQEDSAVYLCASSDGTRRSYSNQPQHFGDGTRLSIL.

This chain connects TRBV7-9 to TRBJ2-5; D is perhaps TRBD2 (5 bases). This CDR3 is built from 12 residues. Germline V gene lookup returns CDR1 SEHNR and CDR2 FQNEAQ (reference sequence). V lost 1 base and J 5 bases, leaving 5 bases between the germline ends. CDR3 in amino acids: CASSLERETQYF. The CDR3 region has the DNA TGTGCCAGCAGCTTAGAGCGGGAGACCCAGTACTTC.

This sequence joins TRBV13 and TRBJ2-3, with D possibly TRBD2 on 5 matching bases. The CDR3 runs 16 residues. Germline CDR1 reads PRHDT; CDR2 reads FYEKMQ (reference sequence). Trimming took 6 bases from V and 2 from J, leaving 18 bases between them. The CDR3 spells CASSLRDASYTDTQYF. CDR3 nucleotides: TGTGCCAGCAGTTTACGAGATGCTAGCTACACAGATACGCAGTATTTT.

V usage is TRBV10-3 and J usage is TRBJ2-7; 9 nucleotides line up with TRBD1. The CDR3 runs to 15 residues. J was trimmed by 1 base and V by 3 bases; bases with no gene match: 4. CDR1 and CDR2 (germline): ENHRY, SYGVKD. In nucleotides, the CDR3 is TGTGCCATCAGTGACCCCGGGACAGGGTCCTACGAGCAGTACTTC. This codes for CAISDPGTGSYEQYF.

The V gene is TRBV9, the J gene TRBJ1-2; D may be TRBD1 (5 bases). Trimming left V 3 bases short and J 4 bases short, with 10 bases between. Germline V gene lookup returns CDR1 SGDLS and CDR2 YYNGEE. This CDR3 has 13 amino acids. The CDR3 protein is CASSDGHSYGYTF. The CDR3 region has the DNA TGTGCCAGCAGCGATGGACATAGCTATGGCTACACCTTC.

This clone was observed a few times. CDR3 sequence reads: CASSLERSNEQFF. DNA of the CDR3: TGTGCCAGCAGCTTGGAACGGAGCAATGAGCAGTTCTTC. The chain carries TRBV5-4 and TRBJ2-1; D unresolved. Germline loops: CDR1 SGHNT, CDR2 YYREEE (reference sequence). Trimming stripped 0 bases from V and 6 bases from J, with 7 bases between. This CDR3 is 13 amino acids long. The full variable domain, in which reference TRBV5-4 and TRBJ2-1 provide the parts outside the CDR3, is ETGVTQSPTHLIKTRGQQVTLRCSSQSGHNTVSWYQQALGQGPQFIFQYYREEENGRGNFPPRFSGLQFPNYSSELNVNALELDDSALYLCASSLERSNEQFFGPGTRLTVL.

The V call is TRBV9, the J call TRBJ2-2; 7 positions agree with TRBD1. Germline V lookup: CDR1 SGDLS, CDR2 YYNGEE. J lost 6 bases, V lost 4 bases, and 9 bases had no gene match. The CDR3 length is 15 residues. The DNA for the CDR3 is TGTGCCAGCAGCTCCCCGGTAGGGGGCTCCGGGGAGCTGTTTTTT. This translates into CASSSPVGGSGELFF.

The rearrangement links TRBV5-1 to TRBJ1-2; 7 nucleotides agree with TRBD1. From germline, CDR1 is SGHRS and CDR2 YFSETQ. The trim removed 2 bases at V and 4 bases at J, leaving 5 bases unmatched. This CDR3 comprises 14 residues. The CDR3, as DNA: TGCGCCAGCAGCTTAGGGACAGAAGTCTATGGCTACACCTTC. This encodes CASSLGTEVYGYTF.